These 4 T cell receptor beta chains were all obtained from the same sample, sequenced in a study of blood T cell repertoires in COVID-19. Measured with immunoSEQ multiplex PCR; TCRdb has only the in-frame clones, and not every one. The table has roughly 100,000 clones, 84% seen once. The sequenced sample consisted of peripheral blood. Receptors originate from a man in his sixties with acute or convalescent COVID-19.

The CDR3 nucleotides read TGTGCCAGTAGTAATCAGCGGGAGGCGGTGAGGGAGTACAATGAGCAGTTCTTC. It codes for CASSNQREAVREYNEQFF. The gene calls are TRBV19 and TRBJ2-1, with 9 bases that match TRBD2. Germline lookup yields CDR1 LNHDA and CDR2 SQIVND (reference sequence). With V trimmed by 4 bases and J by 4 bases, 14 bases remained unmatched. The CDR3 is 18 amino acids. The full variable domain, completed using reference TRBV19 and TRBJ2-1, is DGGITQSPKYLFRKEGQNVTLSCEQNLNHDAMYWYRQDPGQGLRLIYYSQIVNDFQKGDIAEGYSVSREKKESFPLTVTSAQKNPTAFYLCASSNQREAVREYNEQFFGPGTRLTVL.

The J gene is TRBJ2-5, the V gene TRBV5-1; D remains unclear. Trimming took off 1 base at V and 5 bases at J, with 6 bases between the two ends. Germline V CDR1 and CDR2: SGHRS, YFSETQ. CDR3 length equals 12 residues. CDR3 region: CASSLPGETQYF. The CDR3 bases are TGCGCCAGCAGCTTGCCCGGGGAGACCCAGTACTTC.

As DNA, the CDR3 is TGTGCCAGTAGTCTGAGCTCCGGGGGGGAGAGAATTGAGCAGTTCTTC. Residues: CASSLSSGGERIEQFF. V gene TRBV19 combines with J gene TRBJ2-1, with TRBD2 identical over 8 bases. V was pared by 5 bases and J by 9 bases, with 15 bases of the junction left unmatched. Per the germline V gene, CDR1 is LNHDA and CDR2 is SQIVND (reference sequence). The CDR3 is 16 residues long.

This sequence joins TRBV10-3 and TRBJ2-3; 8 nucleotides line up with TRBD2. Germline V gives CDR1 ENHRY, CDR2 SYGVKD. J gave up 2 bases and V 10 bases, and 5 bases lay outside the gene matches. This CDR3 has 13 amino acids. The CDR3 region has the DNA TGTGCCAATAGCGGGACGGACACAGATACGCAGTATTTT. This translates into CANSGTDTDTQYF.